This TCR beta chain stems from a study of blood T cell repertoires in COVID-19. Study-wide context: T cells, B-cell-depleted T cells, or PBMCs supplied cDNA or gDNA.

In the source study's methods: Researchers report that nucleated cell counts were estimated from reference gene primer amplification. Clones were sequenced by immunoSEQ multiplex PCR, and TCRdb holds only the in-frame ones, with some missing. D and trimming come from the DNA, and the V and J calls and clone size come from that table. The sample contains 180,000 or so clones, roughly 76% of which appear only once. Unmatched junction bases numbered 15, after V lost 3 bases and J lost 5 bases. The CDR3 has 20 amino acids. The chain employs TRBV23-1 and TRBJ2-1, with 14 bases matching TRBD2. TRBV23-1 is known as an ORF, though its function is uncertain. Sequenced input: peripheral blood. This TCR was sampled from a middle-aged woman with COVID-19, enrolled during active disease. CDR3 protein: CASSHSGTSGGPHHDNEQFF. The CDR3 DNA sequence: TGCGCCAGCAGTCACTCCGGGACTAGCGGGGGACCCCACCACGACAATGAGCAGTTCTTC.